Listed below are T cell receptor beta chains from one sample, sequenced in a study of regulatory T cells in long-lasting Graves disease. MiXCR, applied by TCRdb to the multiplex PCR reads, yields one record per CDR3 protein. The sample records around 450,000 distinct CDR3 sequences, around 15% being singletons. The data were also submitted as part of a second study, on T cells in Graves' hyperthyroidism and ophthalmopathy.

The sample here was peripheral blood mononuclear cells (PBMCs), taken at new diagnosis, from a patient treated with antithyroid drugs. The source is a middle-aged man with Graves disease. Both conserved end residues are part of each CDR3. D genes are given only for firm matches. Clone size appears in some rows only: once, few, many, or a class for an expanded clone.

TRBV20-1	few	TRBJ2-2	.	TGCAGTGCTAGGGACCCCTCGAGGAGTACCGGGGAGCTGTTTTTT	CSARDPSRSTGELFF
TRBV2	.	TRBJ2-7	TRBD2	TGTGCCAGCAGAGAAACTAGCGGGAGCCGCGAGCAGTACTTC	CASRETSGSREQYF
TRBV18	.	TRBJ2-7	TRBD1	TGTGCCGGCCTTAGGGACAGGGGGCCTTACGAGCAGTACTTC	CAGLRDRGPYEQYF
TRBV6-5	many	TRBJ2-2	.	TGTGCCAGCAGTTACCCGCTTGGCCCACTTACCGGGGAGCTGTTTTTT	CASSYPLGPLTGELFF
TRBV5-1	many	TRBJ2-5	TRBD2	TGCGCCAGCAGCATCGGACTAGCGGGAGGTTGGGAGACCCAGTACTTC	CASSIGLAGGWETQYF
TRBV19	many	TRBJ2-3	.	TGTGCCAGTAGTATCTCGGGCACAGATACGCAGTATTTT	CASSISGTDTQYF
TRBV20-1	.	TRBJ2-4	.	TGCGGTGCTCCTAGAGATGGCGTAGGGGACATTCAGTACTTC	CGAPRDGVGDIQYF
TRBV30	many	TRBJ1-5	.	TGTGCCTGGAAAGGGGGGGGCAATCAGCCCCAGCATTTT	CAWKGGGNQPQHF
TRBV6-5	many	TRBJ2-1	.	TGTGCCAGCAGTTACATGTATGAGCAGTTCTTC	CASSYMYEQFF
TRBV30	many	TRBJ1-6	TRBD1	TGTGCCTGGAGTGACCATCGACAGGGAAAAGATCATAATTCACCCCTCCACTTT	CAWSDHRQGKDHNSPLHF
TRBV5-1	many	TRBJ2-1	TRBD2	TGCGCCAGCAGCCGGACTAGCGGGAACAACAATGAGCAGTTCTTC	CASSRTSGNNNEQFF
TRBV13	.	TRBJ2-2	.	TGTGCCAGCAGCTTGTATTCGGTTTCGGGCGGGGAGCTGTTTTTT	CASSLYSVSGGELFF
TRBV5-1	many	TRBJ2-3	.	TGTGCCAGCAGCTTAATCCCCACAGATACGCAGTATTTT	CASSLIPTDTQYF
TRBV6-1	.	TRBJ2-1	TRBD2	TGCGCCAGCAGGATGCCGGGACTAGCGGGGGGAAACTCCTACAATGAGCAGTTCTTC	CASRMPGLAGGNSYNEQFF
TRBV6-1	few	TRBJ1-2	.	TGTGCCAGCAGTCTTAATATAGCTAACTATGGCTACACCTTC	CASSLNIANYGYTF